The clone carrying this T cell receptor (beta chain) was seen a few times. The antigen is undetermined. CDR1 and CDR2 (germline): LNHDA, SQIVND (reference sequence). This CDR3 contains 15 residues. V was shortened by 7 bases and J by 4 bases, with 17 bases between the two germline ends. These data originate in a study of T cells in localized non-small cell lung cancer. Study-wide results and limits: Exceeding tumor, uninvolved adjacent lung had the highest T cell clonality. Investigators sequenced only a single tumor region, leaving heterogeneity possible. Across samples, adjacent lung featured a median roughly 60 of the top 100 tumor clones. Higher adjacent-lung clonality was associated with shorter survival.

Clones were sequenced by immunoSEQ multiplex PCR, and TCRdb holds only the in-frame ones, with some missing. The table includes about 23,000 clones, about nine tenths detected once. The origin of this receptor is a woman aged 35 to 70 with stage I lung adenocarcinoma. The chain uses TRBV19 and TRBJ1-5; weak D call: TRBD1 (6 bases). Sequencing used peripheral blood, obtained before any cancer treatment. The chain's CDR3 is CASNTGALGNQPQHF. CDR3 DNA sequence: TGTGCCAGTAATACGGGGGCCTTAGGGAATCAGCCCCAGCATTTT. Supplemented by reference TRBV19 and TRBJ1-5, the full variable domain reads DGGITQSPKYLFRKEGQNVTLSCEQNLNHDAMYWYRQDPGQGLRLIYYSQIVNDFQKGDIAEGYSVSREKKESFPLTVTSAQKNPTAFYLCASNTGALGNQPQHFGDGTRLSIL.